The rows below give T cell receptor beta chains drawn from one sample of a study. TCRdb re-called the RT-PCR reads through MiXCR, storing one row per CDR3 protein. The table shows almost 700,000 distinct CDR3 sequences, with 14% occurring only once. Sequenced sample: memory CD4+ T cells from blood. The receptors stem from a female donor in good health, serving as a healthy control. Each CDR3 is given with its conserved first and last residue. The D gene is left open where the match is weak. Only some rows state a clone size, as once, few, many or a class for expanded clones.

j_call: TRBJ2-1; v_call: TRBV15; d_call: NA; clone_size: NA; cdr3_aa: CATSRAPIYNEQFF; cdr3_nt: TGTGCCACCAGCAGAGCGCCTATCTACAATGAGCAGTTCTTC
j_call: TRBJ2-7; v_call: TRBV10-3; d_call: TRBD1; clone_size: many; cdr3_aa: CAISEDRGPYEQYF; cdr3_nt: TGTGCCATCAGTGAGGACAGGGGGCCATACGAGCAGTACTTC
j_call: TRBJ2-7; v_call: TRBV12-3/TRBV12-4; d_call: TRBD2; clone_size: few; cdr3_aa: CASSRRGVGGNEQYF; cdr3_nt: TGTGCCAGCAGTCGTCGTGGGGTGGGGGGGAACGAGCAGTACTTC
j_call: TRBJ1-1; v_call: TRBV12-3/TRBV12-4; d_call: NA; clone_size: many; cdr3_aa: CASSSFMNTEAFF; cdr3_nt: TGTGCCAGCAGTTCATTCATGAACACTGAAGCTTTCTTT
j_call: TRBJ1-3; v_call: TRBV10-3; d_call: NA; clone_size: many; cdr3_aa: CAISESRSGNTIYF; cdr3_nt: TGTGCCATCAGTGAGTCGAGGAGCGGAAACACCATATATTTT
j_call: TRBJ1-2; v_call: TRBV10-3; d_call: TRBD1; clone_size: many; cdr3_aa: CAIRTLDRADLTF; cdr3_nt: TGTGCCATCAGGACGCTGGACAGGGCGGACCTCACCTTC
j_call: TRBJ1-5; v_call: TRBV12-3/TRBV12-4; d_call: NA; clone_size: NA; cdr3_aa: CASSFEFGPQHF; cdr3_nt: TGTGCCAGCAGTTTCGAATTTGGGCCCCAGCATTTT
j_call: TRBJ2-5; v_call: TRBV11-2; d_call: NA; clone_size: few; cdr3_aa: CATSARPGAQYF; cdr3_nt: TGTGCCACCTCGGCACGCCCGGGGGCCCAGTACTTC
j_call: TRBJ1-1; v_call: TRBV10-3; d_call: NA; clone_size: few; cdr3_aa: CAISPNPTVNTEAFF; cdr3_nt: TGTGCCATCAGTCCTAACCCGACAGTGAACACTGAAGCTTTCTTT
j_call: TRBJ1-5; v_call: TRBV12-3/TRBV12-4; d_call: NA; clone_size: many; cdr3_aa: CASSFTRERNQPQHF; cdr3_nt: TGTGCCAGCAGTTTCACCCGGGAACGGAATCAGCCCCAGCATTTT
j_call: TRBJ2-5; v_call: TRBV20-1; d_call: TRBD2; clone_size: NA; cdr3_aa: CSAYPWTSGQETQYF; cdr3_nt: TGCAGTGCCTACCCTTGGACTAGCGGCCAAGAGACCCAGTACTTC
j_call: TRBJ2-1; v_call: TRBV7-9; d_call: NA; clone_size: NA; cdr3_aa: CASSLSAGTADEQFF; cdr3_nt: TGTGCCAGCAGCTTATCGGCCGGGACTGCCGATGAGCAGTTCTTC
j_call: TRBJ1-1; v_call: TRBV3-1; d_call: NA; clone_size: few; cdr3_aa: CASGGGSQRGLNTEAFF; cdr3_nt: TGTGCCAGCGGGGGGGGCTCTCAACGAGGTTTGAACACTGAAGCTTTCTTT
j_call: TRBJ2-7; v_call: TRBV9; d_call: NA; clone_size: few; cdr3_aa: CASSRGEWYEQYF; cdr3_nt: TGTGCCAGCAGCAGGGGGGAATGGTACGAGCAGTACTTC
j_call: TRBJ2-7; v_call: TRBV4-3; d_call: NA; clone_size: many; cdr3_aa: CASSQEVKSYEQYF; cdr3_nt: TGCGCCAGCAGCCAAGAGGTAAAGTCCTACGAGCAGTACTTC
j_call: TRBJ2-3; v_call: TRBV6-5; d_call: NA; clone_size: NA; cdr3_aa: CASSSPEGRTDTQYF; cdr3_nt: TGTGCCAGCAGTTCCCCGGAGGGGCGCACAGATACGCAGTATTTT
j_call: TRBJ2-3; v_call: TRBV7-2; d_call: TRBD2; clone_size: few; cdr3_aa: CASSTRLAATSTDTQYF; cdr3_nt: TGTGCCAGCAGCACGAGACTAGCGGCCACTAGCACAGATACGCAGTATTTT
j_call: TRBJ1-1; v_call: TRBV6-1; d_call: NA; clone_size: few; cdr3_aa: CASSEMYRQNTEAFF; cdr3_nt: TGTGCCAGCAGTGAAATGTACAGGCAGAACACTGAAGCTTTCTTT
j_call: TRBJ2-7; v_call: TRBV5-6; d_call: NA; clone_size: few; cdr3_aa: CASSLRGLFYEQYF; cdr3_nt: TGTGCCAGCAGCTTGAGGGGATTATTCTACGAGCAGTACTTC
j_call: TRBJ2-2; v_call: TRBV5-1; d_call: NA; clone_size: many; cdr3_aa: CASSRDIESGELFF; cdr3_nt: TGCGCCAGCAGTCGGGACATAGAGTCCGGGGAGCTGTTTTTT
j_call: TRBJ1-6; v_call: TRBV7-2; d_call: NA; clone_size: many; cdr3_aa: CASSRGQAGSPLHF; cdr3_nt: TGTGCCAGCAGCCGAGGACAAGCGGGTTCACCCCTCCACTTT
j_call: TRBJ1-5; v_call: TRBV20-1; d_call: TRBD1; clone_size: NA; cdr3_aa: CSVKRQGSGNQPQHF; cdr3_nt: TGCAGTGTTAAAAGACAGGGGTCGGGCAATCAGCCCCAGCATTTT
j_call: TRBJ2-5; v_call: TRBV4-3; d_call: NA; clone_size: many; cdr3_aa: CASSPRQGGVGTQYF; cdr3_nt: TGCGCCAGCAGCCCCCGACAGGGAGGAGTCGGGACCCAGTACTTC
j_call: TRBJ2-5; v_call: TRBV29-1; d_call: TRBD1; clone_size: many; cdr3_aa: CSVEGTGGQTQYF; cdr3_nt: TGCAGCGTTGAAGGGACAGGGGGCCAGACCCAGTACTTC